Here is one TCR beta chain with its context. Its matching antigen is unknown. The data were produced by immunoSEQ multiplex PCR, yet TCRdb's version contains in-frame clones alone and is incomplete. The sample has over 100,000 clones, approximately 86% seen once. This record belongs to a study of T cell responses to AZD1222 COVID-19 vaccine. Findings and caveats of the study: Researchers report vaccine-associated CD4 TCRs spanning spike, with dominance at 160-218 and 743-854.

Specimen: peripheral blood, collected on day 0 of AZD1222 vaccination. This TCR was sampled from an adult in good health.

CDR3 in DNA: TGTGCCAGCAGCGTACGGGACAGAAGCTTCCACACTGAAGCTTTCTTT. As protein: CASSVRDRSFHTEAFF. The J gene is TRBJ1-1, the V gene TRBV2; 7 positions match TRBD1. The CDR3 is made up of 16 amino acids. The J segment lost 3 bases and the V segment lost 6 bases, leaving 13 bases of the junction unmatched. Germline values: CDR1 SNHLY, CDR2 FYNNEI.